This TCR beta chain came from a study of T-cell memory formation after mild COVID-19 (TCRdb year 2021). With regard to the full study: Most TCR sequence clusters were specific to one of the two donors. Longitudinal TCRalpha and TCRbeta repertoire sequencing tracked T-cell clones expanding and contracting after mild COVID-19 in two donors. Two young, previously healthy adult volunteers made up the cohort, one male and one female.

Measured from the cysteine to the phenylalanine, the CDR3 is 13 residues long. Only CDR3 DNA is held: 39 bases, read in frame from base 1. Between the V and J ends, shortened by 5 bases and 5 bases respectively, the junction contains 9 bases. TCRdb shows the sequencer as Illumina NovaSeq 6000. Using 5'RACE with constant-segment primers, TCRalpha and TCRbeta cDNA libraries were constructed, with sample barcodes and unique molecular identifiers added in the process. RNA was extracted from every sample with Trizol reagent. Libraries were amplified in two PCR steps, with a second sample barcode and Illumina TruSeq adapters added in the second step. Libraries were sequenced on an Illumina NovaSeq with 2 x 150 bp paired-end reads. Concerning the study's data processing: The reads were demultiplexed and collapsed into UMI-guided consensus sequences using migec v1.2.7. With mixcr v2.1.11, UMI consensuses were aligned to TRA and TRB V and J templates and assembled into clonotypes. Expanded or contracted clonotypes were those called significant by both edgeR and NoisET, with noise models trained on biological replicates. edgeR calls used a false discovery rate-adjusted p below 0.01 and a log2 fold-change threshold of 1. As an exploratory analysis of dynamics, max-normalized trajectories of the 1000 most abundant clonotypes were examined by PCA with hierarchical clustering. Each responding clone was given a CD4 or CD8 phenotype based on the CD4+ and CD8+ repertoires, which had been sequenced separately. TCRdb applied fastp at Q25 and MiXCR to the public reads, then kept only in-frame beta chains. Every entry covers one CDR3 protein and lists the most common genes and DNA from its rows. None of the V and J calls come from the authors' own analysis; TCRdb made them. The sample includes about 400,000 distinct CDR3 sequences, with about a sixth observed a single time. Jointly, the top ten make up roughly 21% of the sample.

Ficoll-Paque density gradient centrifugation was the method used to isolate PBMCs. Concerning this clonotype: The clone's antigen remains unknown. The input lacks base qualities; no much larger clone sits a single base away.

General study outcomes and caveats: The study covered only two mild cases, and larger cohorts including severe cases with pre-infection samples were considered necessary. From day 15 to 85, contracting clones showed balanced CD4/CD8 phenotypes, whereas a second wave of clones that expanded from day 15 to 37 leaned towards CD4+. Contracting CD4+ clones turned up mainly in the CM and EM memory subsets, whereas EMRA was where CD8+ clones were enriched. Some responding clones were detected in pre-infection memory, suggesting pre-existing cross-reactive memory T cells joined the SARS-CoV-2 response. SARS-CoV-2 specificity of the second-wave clones peaking on day 37 was not confirmed.

The receptor was derived from a man between 18 and 29 years old who had mild COVID-19 (a few samples of this study predate the infection). The sample titles of this study are shuffled in the database, so cell type and time point are left out; the donor was told from shared clones. Source material: PBMCs or a T cell subset sorted from them (not recorded which). The rearrangement joined TRBV12-3 or TRBV12-4 to TRBJ2-2, with the D gene not confidently named. The CDR3: CASSTRETGELFF. The DNA reads TGTGCCAGCAGTACCAGAGAGACCGGGGAGCTGTTTTTT.